Included here is one T cell receptor (beta chain) sequence, with context. Assay: immunoSEQ multiplex PCR; the TCRdb copy retains only in-frame clones and omits some. The repertoire holds roughly 480,000 clones, with approximately 79% as singletons. This CDR3 comprises 16 residues. Germline V CDR1 and CDR2: LNHDA, SQIVND (reference sequence). Trimming removed 1 base at V and 0 bases at J, with 13 bases between. The record originates from a study of shared clonotypes between healthy human individuals. This receptor was taken from a woman between 40 and 55 years old in good health. Some clones in this sample may be carry-over from other donors' samples. V usage is TRBV19 and J usage is TRBJ2-7, with a weak D call TRBD1 (6 bases). Material: PBMCs. The CDR3 spells CASSIGSGDNSYEQYF. The CDR3 bases are TGTGCCAGTAGTATAGGGAGTGGGGACAACTCCTACGAGCAGTACTTC.